Below are 2 T cell receptor beta chains sequenced from a single sample in a study of cytomegalovirus exposure and HLA in healthy donors. TCRdb keeps only in-frame clones here, not all; method: immunoSEQ multiplex PCR. The sample holds 150,000 or so clones, roughly 84% seen once. Specimen: PBMCs. The source of these receptors is a man aged 30-40 years in good health and CMV-seropositive.

The rearrangement links TRBV7-9 to TRBJ2-1, with D uncertain. CDR3 size: 13 residues. The ends were cut back, 5 bases at V and 10 bases at J, with 15 bases in the middle. Germline CDR1 is SEHNR and CDR2 is FQNEAQ (reference sequence). This CDR3 is CASSRGESREQFF. The CDR3 bases are TGTGCCAGCAGCCGCGGTGAGAGCCGGGAGCAGTTCTTC.

V usage is TRBV5-1 and J usage is TRBJ1-4; the match to TRBD1 covers 9 bases. Germline V gene sequence: CDR1 SGHRS, CDR2 YFSETQ. The CDR3 covers 15 residues. V was clipped by 4 bases and J by 5 bases; unmatched bases: 6. The CDR3 is CASSGQTGGNEKLFF. DNA for the CDR3: TGCGCCAGCAGCGGGCAGACAGGGGGAAATGAAAAACTGTTTTTT. The full variable domain, rest sourced from reference TRBV5-1 and TRBJ1-4, is KAGVTQTPRYLIKTRGQQVTLSCSPISGHRSVSWYQQTPGQGLQFLFEYFSETQRNKGNFPGRFSGRQFSNSRSEMNVSTLELGDSALYLCASSGQTGGNEKLFFGSGTQLSVL.